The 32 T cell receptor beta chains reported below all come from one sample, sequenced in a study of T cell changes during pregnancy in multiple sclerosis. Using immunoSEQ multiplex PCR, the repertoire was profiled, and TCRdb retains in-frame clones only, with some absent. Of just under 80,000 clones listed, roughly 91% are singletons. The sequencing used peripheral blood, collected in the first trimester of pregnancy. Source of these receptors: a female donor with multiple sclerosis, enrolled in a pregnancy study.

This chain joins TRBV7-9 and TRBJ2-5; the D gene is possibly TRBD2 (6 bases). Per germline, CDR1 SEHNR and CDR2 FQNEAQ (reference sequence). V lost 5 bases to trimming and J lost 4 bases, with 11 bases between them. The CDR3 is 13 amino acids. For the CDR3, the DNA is TGTGCCAGCAGCCCGGGACTTTTAGAGACCCAGTACTTC. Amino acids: CASSPGLLETQYF. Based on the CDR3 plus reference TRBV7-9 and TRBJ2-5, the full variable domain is DTGVSQNPRHKITKRGQNVTFRCDPISEHNRLYWYRQTLGQGPEFLTYFQNEAQLEKSRLLSDRFSAERPKGSFSTLEIQRTEQGDSAMYLCASSPGLLETQYFGPGTRLLVL.

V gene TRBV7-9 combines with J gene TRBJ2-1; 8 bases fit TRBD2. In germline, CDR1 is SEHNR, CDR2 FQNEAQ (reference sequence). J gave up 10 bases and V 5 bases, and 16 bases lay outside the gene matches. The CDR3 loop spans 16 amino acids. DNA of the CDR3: TGTGCCAGCAGCCAAATAGCGGGACCACACCAACAGGAGCAGTTCTTC. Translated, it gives CASSQIAGPHQQEQFF. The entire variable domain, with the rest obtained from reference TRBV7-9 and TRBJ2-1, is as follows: DTGVSQNPRHKITKRGQNVTFRCDPISEHNRLYWYRQTLGQGPEFLTYFQNEAQLEKSRLLSDRFSAERPKGSFSTLEIQRTEQGDSAMYLCASSQIAGPHQQEQFFGPGTRLTVL.

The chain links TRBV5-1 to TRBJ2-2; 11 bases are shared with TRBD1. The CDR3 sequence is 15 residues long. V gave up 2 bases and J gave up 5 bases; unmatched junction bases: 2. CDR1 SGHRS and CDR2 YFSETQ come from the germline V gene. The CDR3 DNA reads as TGCGCCAGCAGCTTCCGGGACAGGGGGACCGGGGAGCTGTTTTTT. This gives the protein CASSFRDRGTGELFF. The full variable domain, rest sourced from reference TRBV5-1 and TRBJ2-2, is KAGVTQTPRYLIKTRGQQVTLSCSPISGHRSVSWYQQTPGQGLQFLFEYFSETQRNKGNFPGRFSGRQFSNSRSEMNVSTLELGDSALYLCASSFRDRGTGELFFGEGSRLTVL.

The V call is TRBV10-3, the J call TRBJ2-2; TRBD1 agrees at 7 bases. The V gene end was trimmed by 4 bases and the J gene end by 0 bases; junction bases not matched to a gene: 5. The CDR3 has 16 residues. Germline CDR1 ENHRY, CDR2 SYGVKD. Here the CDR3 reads CAISGTGAPNTGELFF. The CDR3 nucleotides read TGTGCCATCAGTGGAACAGGGGCCCCGAACACCGGGGAGCTGTTTTTT.

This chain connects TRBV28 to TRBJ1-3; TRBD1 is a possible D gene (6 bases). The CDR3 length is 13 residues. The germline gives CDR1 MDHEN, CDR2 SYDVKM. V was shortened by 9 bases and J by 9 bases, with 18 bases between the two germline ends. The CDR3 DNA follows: TGTGCCAGTCAAACGGCAGGGGTACGCACCATATATTTT. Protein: CASQTAGVRTIYF.

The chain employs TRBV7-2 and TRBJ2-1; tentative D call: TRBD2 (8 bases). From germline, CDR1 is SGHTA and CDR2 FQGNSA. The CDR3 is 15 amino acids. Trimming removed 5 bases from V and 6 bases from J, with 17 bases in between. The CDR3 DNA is TGTGCCAGCAGCCCCGGGACAGCGGGGGCCAATGAGCAGTTCTTC. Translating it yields CASSPGTAGANEQFF.

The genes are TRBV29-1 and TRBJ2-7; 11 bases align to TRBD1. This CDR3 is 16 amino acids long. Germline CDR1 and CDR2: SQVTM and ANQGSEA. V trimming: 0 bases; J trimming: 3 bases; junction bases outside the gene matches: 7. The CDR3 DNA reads TGCAGCGTTGAAGATCCGAGGGGGACAGGGGGCTACGAGCAGTACTTC. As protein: CSVEDPRGTGGYEQYF.

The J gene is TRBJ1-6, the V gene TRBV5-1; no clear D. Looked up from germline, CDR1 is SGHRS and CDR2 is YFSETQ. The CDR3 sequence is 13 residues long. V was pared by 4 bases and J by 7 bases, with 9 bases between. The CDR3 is CASSLMSNSPLHF. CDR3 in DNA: TGCGCCAGCAGCCTTATGTCGAATTCACCCCTCCACTTT.

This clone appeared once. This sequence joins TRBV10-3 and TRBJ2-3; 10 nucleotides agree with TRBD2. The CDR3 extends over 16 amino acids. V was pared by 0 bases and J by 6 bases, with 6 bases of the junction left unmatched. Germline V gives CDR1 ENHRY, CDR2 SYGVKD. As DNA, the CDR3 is TGTGCCATCAGTGAGTCCAGCGGGGGGGCCGGGGATACGCAGTATTTT. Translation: CAISESSGGAGDTQYF.

The CDR3 sequence: CASSLNRDGYTF. CDR3 coding DNA: TGTGCCAGCAGCTTAAACAGAGATGGCTACACCTTC. This chain uses TRBV5-4 with TRBJ1-2; no clear D gene. V was cut by 2 bases and J by 6 bases, with 8 bases left in between. In germline, CDR1 is SGHNT, CDR2 YYREEE (reference sequence). This CDR3 comprises 12 residues.

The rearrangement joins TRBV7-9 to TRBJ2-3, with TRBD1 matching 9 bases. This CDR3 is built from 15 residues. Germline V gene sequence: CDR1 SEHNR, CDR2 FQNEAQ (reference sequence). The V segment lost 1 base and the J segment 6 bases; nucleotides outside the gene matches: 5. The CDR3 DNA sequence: TGTGCCAGCAGCTTAGGGGACAGGGAAGGGGATACGCAGTATTTT. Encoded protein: CASSLGDREGDTQYF.

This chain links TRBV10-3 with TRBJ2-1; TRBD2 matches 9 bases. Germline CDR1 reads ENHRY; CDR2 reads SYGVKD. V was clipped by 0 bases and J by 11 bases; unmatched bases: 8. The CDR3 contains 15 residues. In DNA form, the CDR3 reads TGTGCCATCAGTGAGTCTTCGCGGGAGGGCCACCAGCAGTTCTTC. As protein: CAISESSREGHQQFF.

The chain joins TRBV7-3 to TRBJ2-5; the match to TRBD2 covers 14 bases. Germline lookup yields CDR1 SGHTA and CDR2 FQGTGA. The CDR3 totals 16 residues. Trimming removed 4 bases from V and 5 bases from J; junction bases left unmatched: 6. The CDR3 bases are TGTGCCAGCAGCTCGGGACTAGCGGGAGATCTGGAGACCCAGTACTTC. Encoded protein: CASSSGLAGDLETQYF.

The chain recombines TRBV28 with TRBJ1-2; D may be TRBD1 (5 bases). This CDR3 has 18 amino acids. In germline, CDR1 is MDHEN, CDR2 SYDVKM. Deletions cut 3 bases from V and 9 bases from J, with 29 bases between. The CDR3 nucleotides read TGTGCCAGCAGTTTCCTGGAGGCAGGAGCCGGGGGTAAGAGGAGCTACACCTTC. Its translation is CASSFLEAGAGGKRSYTF.

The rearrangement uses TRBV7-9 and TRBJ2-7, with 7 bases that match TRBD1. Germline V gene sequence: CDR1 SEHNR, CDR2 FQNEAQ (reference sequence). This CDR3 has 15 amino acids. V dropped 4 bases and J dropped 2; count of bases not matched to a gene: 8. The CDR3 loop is CASSSAETGTYEQYF. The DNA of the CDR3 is TGTGCCAGCAGCTCTGCCGAGACAGGGACCTACGAGCAGTACTTC.

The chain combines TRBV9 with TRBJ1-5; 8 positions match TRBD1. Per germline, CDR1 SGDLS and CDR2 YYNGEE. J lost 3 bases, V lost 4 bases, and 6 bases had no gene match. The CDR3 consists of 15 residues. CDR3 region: CASSSSGGSNQPQHF. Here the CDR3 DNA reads TGTGCCAGCAGCAGTTCAGGGGGCTCCAATCAGCCCCAGCATTTT.

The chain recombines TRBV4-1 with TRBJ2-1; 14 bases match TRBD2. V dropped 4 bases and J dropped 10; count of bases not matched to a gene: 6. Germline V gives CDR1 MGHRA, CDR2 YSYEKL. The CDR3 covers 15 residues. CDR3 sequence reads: CASSPGLAGVREQFF. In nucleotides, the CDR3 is TGCGCCAGCAGCCCGGGACTAGCGGGAGTAAGGGAGCAGTTCTTC.

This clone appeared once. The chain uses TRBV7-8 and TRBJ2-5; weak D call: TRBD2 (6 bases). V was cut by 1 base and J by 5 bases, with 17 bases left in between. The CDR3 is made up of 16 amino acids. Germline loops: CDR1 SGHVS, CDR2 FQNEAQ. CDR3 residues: CASSLGRSGERETQYF. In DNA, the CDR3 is TGTGCCAGCAGCTTAGGCCGGTCGGGGGAGAGGGAGACCCAGTACTTC.

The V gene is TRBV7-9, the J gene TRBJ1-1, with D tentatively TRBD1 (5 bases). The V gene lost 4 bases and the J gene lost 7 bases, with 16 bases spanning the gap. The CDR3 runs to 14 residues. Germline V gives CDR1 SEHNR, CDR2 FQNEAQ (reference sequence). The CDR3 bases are TGTGCCAGCAGCTCCGGCCTCCGACAGATTGAAGCTTTCTTT. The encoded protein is CASSSGLRQIEAFF. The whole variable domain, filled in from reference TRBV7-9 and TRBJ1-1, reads DTGVSQNPRHKITKRGQNVTFRCDPISEHNRLYWYRQTLGQGPEFLTYFQNEAQLEKSRLLSDRFSAERPKGSFSTLEIQRTEQGDSAMYLCASSSGLRQIEAFFGQGTRLTVV.

CDR3 in amino acids: CASRRGTSAVDEQFF. The CDR3 DNA sequence: TGTGCCAGCAGAAGAGGGACATCTGCGGTCGATGAGCAGTTCTTC. The rearrangement links TRBV27 to TRBJ2-1; D is perhaps TRBD1 (6 bases). Germline loops: CDR1 MNHEY, CDR2 SMNVEV (reference sequence). V lost 6 bases and J lost 8, with 20 bases in between. The CDR3 runs to 15 residues.

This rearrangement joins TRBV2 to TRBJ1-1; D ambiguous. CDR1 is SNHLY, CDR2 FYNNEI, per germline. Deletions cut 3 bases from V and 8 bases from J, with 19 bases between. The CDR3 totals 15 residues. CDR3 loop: CASSEVTHTIQEAFF. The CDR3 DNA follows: TGTGCCAGCAGTGAGGTGACACACACCATTCAAGAAGCTTTCTTT.

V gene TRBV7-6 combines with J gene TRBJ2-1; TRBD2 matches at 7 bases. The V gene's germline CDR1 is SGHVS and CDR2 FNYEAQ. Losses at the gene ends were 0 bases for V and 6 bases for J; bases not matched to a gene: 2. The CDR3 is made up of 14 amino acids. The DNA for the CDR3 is TGTGCCAGCAGCTTAGCGGGAGGGGTCAATGAGCAGTTCTTC. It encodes CASSLAGGVNEQFF.

The CDR3 is CSVASKNIQYF. The CDR3 DNA reads TGCAGCGTTGCGTCCAAAAACATTCAGTACTTC. V is TRBV29-1 and J is TRBJ2-4; D gene unclear. This CDR3 has 11 amino acids. Germline values: CDR1 SQVTM, CDR2 ANQGSEA. V was trimmed by 4 bases and J by 2 bases, leaving 3 bases between them. The variable domain in full, with the rest retrieved from reference TRBV29-1 and TRBJ2-4, is SAVISQKPSRDICQRGTSLTIQCQVDSQVTMMFWYRQQPGQSLTLIATANQGSEATYESGFVIDKFPISRPNLTFSTLTVSNMSPEDSSIYLCSVASKNIQYFGAGTRLSVL.

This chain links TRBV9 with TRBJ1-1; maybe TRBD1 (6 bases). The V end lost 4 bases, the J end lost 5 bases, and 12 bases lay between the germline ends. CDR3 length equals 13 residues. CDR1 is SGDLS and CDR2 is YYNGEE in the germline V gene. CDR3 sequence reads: CASSSYQGTEAFF. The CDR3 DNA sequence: TGTGCCAGCAGCTCGTATCAGGGGACTGAAGCTTTCTTT.

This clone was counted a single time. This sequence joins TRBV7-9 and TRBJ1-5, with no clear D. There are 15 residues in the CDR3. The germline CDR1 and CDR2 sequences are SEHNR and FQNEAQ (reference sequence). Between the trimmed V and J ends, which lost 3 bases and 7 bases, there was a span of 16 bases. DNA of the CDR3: TGTGCCAGCAGCTTGTCTGAAAGGGAGGGACAGCCCCAGCATTTT. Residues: CASSLSEREGQPQHF. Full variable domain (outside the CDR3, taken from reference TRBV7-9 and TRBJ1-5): DTGVSQNPRHKITKRGQNVTFRCDPISEHNRLYWYRQTLGQGPEFLTYFQNEAQLEKSRLLSDRFSAERPKGSFSTLEIQRTEQGDSAMYLCASSLSEREGQPQHFGDGTRLSIL.

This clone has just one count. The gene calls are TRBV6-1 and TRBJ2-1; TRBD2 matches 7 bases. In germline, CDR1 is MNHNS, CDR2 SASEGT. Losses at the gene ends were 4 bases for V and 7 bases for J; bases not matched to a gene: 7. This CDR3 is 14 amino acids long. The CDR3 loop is CASSGRYGRNEQFF. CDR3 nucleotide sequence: TGTGCCAGCAGTGGGCGGTACGGGAGGAATGAGCAGTTCTTC.

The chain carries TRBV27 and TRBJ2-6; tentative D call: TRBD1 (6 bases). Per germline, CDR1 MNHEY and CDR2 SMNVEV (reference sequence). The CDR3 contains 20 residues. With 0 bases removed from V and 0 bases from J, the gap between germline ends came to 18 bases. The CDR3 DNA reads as TGTGCCAGCAGTTTATCAGGGGGACGGAGCCTAGACTCTGGGGCCAACGTCCTGACTTTC. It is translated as CASSLSGGRSLDSGANVLTF.

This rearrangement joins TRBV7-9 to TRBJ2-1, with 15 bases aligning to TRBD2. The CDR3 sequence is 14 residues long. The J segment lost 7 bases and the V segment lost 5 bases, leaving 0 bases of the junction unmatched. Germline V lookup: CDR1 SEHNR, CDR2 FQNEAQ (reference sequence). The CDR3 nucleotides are TGTGCCAGCAGCGGGACTAGCGGGAGGAATGAGCAGTTCTTC. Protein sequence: CASSGTSGRNEQFF.

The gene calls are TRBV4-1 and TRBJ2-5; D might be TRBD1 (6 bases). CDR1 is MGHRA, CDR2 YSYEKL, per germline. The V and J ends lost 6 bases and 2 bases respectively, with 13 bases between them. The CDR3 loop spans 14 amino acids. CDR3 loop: CASSLQQGQETQYF. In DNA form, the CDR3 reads TGCGCCAGCAGTCTTCAACAGGGACAAGAGACCCAGTACTTC.

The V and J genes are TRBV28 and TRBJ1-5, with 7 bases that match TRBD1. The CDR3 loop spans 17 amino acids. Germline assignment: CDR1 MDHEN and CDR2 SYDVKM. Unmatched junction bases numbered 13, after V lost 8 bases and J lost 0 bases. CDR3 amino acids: CASAGTVYANSNQPQHF. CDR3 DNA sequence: TGTGCCAGCGCGGGGACAGTGTATGCTAATAGCAATCAGCCCCAGCATTTT.

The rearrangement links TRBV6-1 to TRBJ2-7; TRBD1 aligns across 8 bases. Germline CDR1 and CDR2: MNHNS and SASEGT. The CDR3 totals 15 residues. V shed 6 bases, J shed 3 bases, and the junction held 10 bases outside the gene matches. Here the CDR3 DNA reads TGTGCCAGCAGGCCGGGGACAGGCCCACGCTACGAGCAGTACTTC. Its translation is CASRPGTGPRYEQYF.

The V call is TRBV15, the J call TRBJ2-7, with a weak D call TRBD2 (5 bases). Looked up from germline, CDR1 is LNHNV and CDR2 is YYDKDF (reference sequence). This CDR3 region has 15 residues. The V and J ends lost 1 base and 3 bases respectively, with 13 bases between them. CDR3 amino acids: CATSRVSMRDYEQYF. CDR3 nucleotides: TGTGCCACCAGCAGAGTATCCATGAGGGACTACGAGCAGTACTTC.